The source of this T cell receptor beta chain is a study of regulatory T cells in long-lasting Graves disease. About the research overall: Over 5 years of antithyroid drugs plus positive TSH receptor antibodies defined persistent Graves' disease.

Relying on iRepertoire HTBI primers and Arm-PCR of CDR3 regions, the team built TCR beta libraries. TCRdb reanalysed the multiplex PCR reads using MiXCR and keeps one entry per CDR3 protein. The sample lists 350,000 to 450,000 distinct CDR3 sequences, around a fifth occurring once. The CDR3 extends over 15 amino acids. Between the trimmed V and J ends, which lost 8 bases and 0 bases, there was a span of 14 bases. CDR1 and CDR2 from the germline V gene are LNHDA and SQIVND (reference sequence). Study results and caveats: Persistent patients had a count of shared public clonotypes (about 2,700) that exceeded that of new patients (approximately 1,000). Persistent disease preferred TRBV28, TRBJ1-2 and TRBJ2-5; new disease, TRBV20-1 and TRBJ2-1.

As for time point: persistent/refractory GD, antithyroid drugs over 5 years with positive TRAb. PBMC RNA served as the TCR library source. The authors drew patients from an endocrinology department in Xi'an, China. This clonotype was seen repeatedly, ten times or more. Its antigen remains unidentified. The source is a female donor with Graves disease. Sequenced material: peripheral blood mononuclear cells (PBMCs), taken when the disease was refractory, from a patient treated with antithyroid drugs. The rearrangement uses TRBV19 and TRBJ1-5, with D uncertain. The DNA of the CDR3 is TGTGCCAGTTGGGGATCGCCTTATAGCAATCAGCCCCAGCATTTT. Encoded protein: CASWGSPYSNQPQHF. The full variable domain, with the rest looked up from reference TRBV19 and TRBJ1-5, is DGGITQSPKYLFRKEGQNVTLSCEQNLNHDAMYWYRQDPGQGLRLIYYSQIVNDFQKGDIAEGYSVSREKKESFPLTVTSAQKNPTAFYLCASWGSPYSNQPQHFGDGTRLSIL.